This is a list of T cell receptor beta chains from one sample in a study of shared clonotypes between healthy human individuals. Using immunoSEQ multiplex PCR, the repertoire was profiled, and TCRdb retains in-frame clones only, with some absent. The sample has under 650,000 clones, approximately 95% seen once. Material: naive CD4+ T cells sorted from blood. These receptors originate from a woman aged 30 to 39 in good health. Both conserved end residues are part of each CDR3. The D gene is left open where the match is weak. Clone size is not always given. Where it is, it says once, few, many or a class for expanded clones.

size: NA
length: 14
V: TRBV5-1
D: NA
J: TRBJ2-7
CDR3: CASSPPTPGYEQYF
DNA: TGCGCCAGCAGCCCCCCGACTCCCGGATACGAGCAGTACTTC

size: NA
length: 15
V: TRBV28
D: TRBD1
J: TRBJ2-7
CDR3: CASSPPGTGIGEQYF
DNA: TGTGCCAGCAGTCCACCCGGGACAGGAATAGGCGAGCAGTACTTC

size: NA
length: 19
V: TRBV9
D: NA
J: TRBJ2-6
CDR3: CASSVGQGGFLSGANVLTF
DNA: TGTGCCAGCAGCGTAGGGCAGGGAGGTTTCCTCTCTGGGGCCAACGTCCTGACTTTC

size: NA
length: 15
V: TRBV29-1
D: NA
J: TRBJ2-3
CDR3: CSEGTEGPYTDTQYF
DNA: TGCAGCGAAGGGACGGAAGGACCCTACACAGATACGCAGTATTTT

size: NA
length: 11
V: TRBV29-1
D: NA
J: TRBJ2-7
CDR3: CSVASIYEQYF
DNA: TGCAGCGTTGCTTCGATCTACGAGCAGTACTTC

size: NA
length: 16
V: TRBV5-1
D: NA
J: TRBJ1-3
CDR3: CASSLVGQLSGNTIYF
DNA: TGCGCCAGCAGCTTGGTAGGGCAACTATCTGGAAACACCATATATTTT

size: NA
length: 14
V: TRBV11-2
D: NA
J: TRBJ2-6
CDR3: CASSLGGGANVLTF
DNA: TGTGCCAGCAGCTTGGGAGGTGGGGCCAACGTCCTGACTTTC

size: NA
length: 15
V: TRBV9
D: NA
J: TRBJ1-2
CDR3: CASSEGVGQNYGYTF
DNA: TGTGCCAGCAGCGAGGGGGTAGGGCAGAACTATGGCTACACCTTC

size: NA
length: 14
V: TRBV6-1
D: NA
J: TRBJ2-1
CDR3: CASRGVAVVHEQFF
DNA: TGTGCCAGTCGAGGGGTCGCGGTTGTCCATGAGCAGTTCTTC

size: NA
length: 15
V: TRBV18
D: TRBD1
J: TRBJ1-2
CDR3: CASSPRDRPTRGYTF
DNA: TGTGCCAGCTCACCACGGGACAGGCCCACCAGGGGCTACACCTTC

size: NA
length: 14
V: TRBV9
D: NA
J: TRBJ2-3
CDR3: CASSVGRRTDTQYF
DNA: TGTGCCAGCAGCGTAGGCAGAAGGACAGATACGCAGTATTTT

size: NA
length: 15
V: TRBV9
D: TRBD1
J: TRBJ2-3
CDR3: CASSAQGAHTDTQYF
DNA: TGTGCCAGCAGCGCTCAGGGGGCGCACACAGATACGCAGTATTTT

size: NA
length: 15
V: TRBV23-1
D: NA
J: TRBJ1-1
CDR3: CASSHSKRKNTEAFF
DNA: TGCGCCAGCAGTCATTCAAAGCGGAAGAACACTGAAGCTTTCTTT

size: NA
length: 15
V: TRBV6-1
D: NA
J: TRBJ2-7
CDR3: CASSRTRDSSYEQYF
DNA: TGTGCCAGCTCCCGGACCCGGGATAGCTCCTACGAGCAGTACTTC

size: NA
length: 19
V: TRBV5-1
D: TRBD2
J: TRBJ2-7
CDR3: CASSLAYDAGGNGGYEQYF
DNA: TGCGCCAGCAGCTTGGCCTACGATGCGGGAGGGAATGGTGGCTACGAGCAGTACTTC

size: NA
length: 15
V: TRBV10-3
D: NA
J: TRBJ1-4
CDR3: CAISEVTGTNEKLFF
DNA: TGTGCCATCAGTGAGGTCACAGGGACTAATGAAAAACTGTTTTTT

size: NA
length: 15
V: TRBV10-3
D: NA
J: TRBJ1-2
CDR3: CAISESVGRPHGYTF
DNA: TGTGCCATCAGTGAGTCTGTGGGGCGACCTCATGGCTACACCTTC

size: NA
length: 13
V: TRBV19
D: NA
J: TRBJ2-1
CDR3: CASSIGWESEQFF
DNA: TGTGCCAGTAGTATCGGTTGGGAGAGTGAGCAGTTCTTC

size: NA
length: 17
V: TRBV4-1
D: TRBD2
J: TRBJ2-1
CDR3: CASSQWASGGTYNEQFF
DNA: TGCGCCAGCAGCCAATGGGCTAGCGGGGGAACCTACAATGAGCAGTTCTTC

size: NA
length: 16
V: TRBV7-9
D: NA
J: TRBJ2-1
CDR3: CASSLEFPTLWNEQFF
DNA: TGTGCCAGCAGCTTAGAATTCCCGACTCTTTGGAATGAGCAGTTCTTC

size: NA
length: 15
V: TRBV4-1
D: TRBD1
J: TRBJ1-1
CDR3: CASSREGTVGTEAFF
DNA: TGCGCCAGCAGCCGGGAAGGGACAGTGGGCACTGAAGCTTTCTTT

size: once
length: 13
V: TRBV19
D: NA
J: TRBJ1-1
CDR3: CASRRAGNTEAFF
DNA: TGTGCCAGTAGGCGCGCAGGGAACACTGAAGCTTTCTTT

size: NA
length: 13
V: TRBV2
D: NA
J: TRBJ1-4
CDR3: CASSVVGGEKLFF
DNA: TGTGCCAGCAGTGTGGTAGGTGGTGAAAAACTGTTTTTT

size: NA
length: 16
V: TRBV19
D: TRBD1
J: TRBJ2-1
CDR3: CASSISGTDSYNEQFF
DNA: TGTGCCAGTAGTATCTCTGGGACAGACTCCTACAATGAGCAGTTCTTC

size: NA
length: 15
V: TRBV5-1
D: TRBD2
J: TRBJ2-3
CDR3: CASSLAGGWGDTQYF
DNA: TGCGCCAGCAGCTTGGCGGGAGGCTGGGGAGATACGCAGTATTTT